This TCR beta chain was recorded in a study of cytomegalovirus exposure and HLA in healthy donors. Nominal health characterized the donors when sampled, though unrecorded immune exposures were likely. The ends were cut back, 5 bases at V and 3 bases at J, with 14 bases in the middle. The CDR3 loop spans 15 amino acids. Germline values: CDR1 MDHEN, CDR2 SYDVKM. This clone has just a few counts. The antigen is undetermined. Points from the study as a whole: Presence/absence analyses assumed roughly uniform sequencing depth across donors, which may not hold. A few chains linked to CMV were shown in vitro to be specific for CMV antigens. Later analysis suggested links between common viral pathogens and several top significant clusters.

PCR involved 60 Vbeta and 13 Jbeta primers. Libraries were prepared by immunoSEQ multiplex PCR; TCRdb keeps only in-frame clonotypes and omits some of them. The repertoire holds 110,000 to 150,000 clones, with roughly 71% as singletons. The specimen sequenced was PBMCs. The receptor comes from a man aged 25 to 40 in good health and CMV-seronegative. V and J are TRBV28 and TRBJ2-4; TRBD1 is a possible D gene (5 bases). CDR3 coding DNA: TGTGCCAGCAGTCCGAGTAAGGGGATCAAAAACATTCAGTACTTC. Translation gives CASSPSKGIKNIQYF.